This T cell receptor (beta chain) appears in the sequencing data of a study of CD8+ T cells in alopecia areata. Study background: Scalp area affected, as a percentage, set the severity score of treated patients. Study outcomes and limitations: In blood and scalp, many expanded lesional clones persisted during tofacitinib. Scalp sequencing captures resident alphabeta T cells of normal skin too.

Trimming removed 6 bases from V and 6 bases from J, with 15 bases in between. This CDR3 contains 13 residues. Germline V lookup: CDR1 SGHRS, CDR2 YFSETQ. Treatment noted: oral pan-JAK inhibitor, 5-10 mg twice daily. The authors extracted RNA and reverse transcribed it into cDNA as the sequencing template. Method: immunoSEQ multiplex PCR; TCRdb's copy keeps in-frame clones and lacks some. The repertoire consists of about 120,000 clones, with around 58% occurring once and the leading ten covering almost 30%. Comment on this clone: Antigen unknown.

The clonotype comes from a human donor with alopecia areata. The V call is TRBV5-1, the J call TRBJ1-2; TRBD1 might be the D (5 bases). The sample consisted of CD8+ T cells sorted from blood, taken at week 4, from a patient treated with tofacitinib. The CDR3 region has the DNA TGCGCCAGCACCATCGGGACTGACGATGGCTACACCTTC. It is translated as CASTIGTDDGYTF.